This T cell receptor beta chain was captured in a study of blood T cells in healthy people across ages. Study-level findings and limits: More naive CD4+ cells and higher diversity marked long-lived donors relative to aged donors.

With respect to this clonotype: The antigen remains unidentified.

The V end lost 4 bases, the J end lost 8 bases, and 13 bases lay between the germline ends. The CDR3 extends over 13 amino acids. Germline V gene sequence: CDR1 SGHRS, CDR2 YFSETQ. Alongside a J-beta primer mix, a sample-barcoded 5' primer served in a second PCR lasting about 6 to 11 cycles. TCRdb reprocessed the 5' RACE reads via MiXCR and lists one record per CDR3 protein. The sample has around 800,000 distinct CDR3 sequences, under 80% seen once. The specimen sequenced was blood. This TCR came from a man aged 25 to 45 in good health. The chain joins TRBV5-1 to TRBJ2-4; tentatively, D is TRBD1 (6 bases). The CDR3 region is CASSRDNSDIQYF. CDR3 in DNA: TGCGCCAGCAGCCGGGACAATTCGGACATTCAGTACTTC.